This T cell receptor beta chain was identified during a study of T cells in Graves' hyperthyroidism and ophthalmopathy. In this sample, this clonotype turned up many times. Amplified TCR beta CDR3 regions came from RNA transcripts. The study used the HTBI primer set for a first-round RT-PCR of the TCR CDR3. TCRdb passed the multiplex PCR reads through MiXCR, listing each CDR3 protein once. The sample yields a few hundred thousand distinct CDR3 sequences, more than 20% seen once. Trimming took 4 bases from V and 9 from J, leaving 12 bases between them. The CDR3 is 12 residues long. In germline, CDR1 is MGHRA, CDR2 YSYEKL.

The chain employs TRBV4-1 and TRBJ1-2; D remains unclear. The sequence was collected from a man younger than 30 with Graves' hyperthyroidism. The sequenced sample was blood. The CDR3 is CASSPPLMSYTF. Here the CDR3 DNA reads TGCGCCAGCAGCCCCCCTCTTATGAGCTACACCTTC.